This T cell receptor (beta chain) was profiled in a study of PD-L1 blockade in urothelial cancer. Trimming cost V 7 bases and J 5 bases; bases outside gene matches: 14. From germline, CDR1 is SGDLS and CDR2 YYNGEE. This CDR3 is built from 16 residues. Repertoires were generated with immunoSEQ multiplex PCR, while TCRdb's copy carries only in-frame clones and drops some. This sample has approximately 48,000 clones, with around 88% found just once. This sequence was found in a man aged 55 to 70 with urothelial cancer. The chain combines TRBV9 with TRBJ2-5; 10 positions agree with TRBD2. The sequencing here drew on PBMCs, taken around atezolizumab (anti-PD-L1) treatment. The chain's CDR3 is CASSLAGALGGETQYF. Written as DNA, the CDR3 is TGTGCCAGCTCCCTAGCGGGGGCCCTTGGGGGGGAGACCCAGTACTTC.